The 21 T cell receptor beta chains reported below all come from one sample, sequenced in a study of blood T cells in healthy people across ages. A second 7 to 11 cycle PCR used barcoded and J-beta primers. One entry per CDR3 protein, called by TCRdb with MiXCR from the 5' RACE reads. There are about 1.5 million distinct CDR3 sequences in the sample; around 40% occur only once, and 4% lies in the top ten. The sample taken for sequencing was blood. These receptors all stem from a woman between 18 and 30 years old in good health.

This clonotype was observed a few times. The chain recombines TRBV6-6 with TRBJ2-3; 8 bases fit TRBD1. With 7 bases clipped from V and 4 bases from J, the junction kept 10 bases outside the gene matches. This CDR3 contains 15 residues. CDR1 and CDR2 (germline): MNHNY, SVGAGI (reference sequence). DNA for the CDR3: TGTGCCAGCACCCAGGGACAGGTTGTGGCAGATACGCAGTATTTT. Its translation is CASTQGQVVADTQYF.

The CDR3 is CASSSSAGTGANVLTF. Written as DNA, the CDR3 is TGTGCCAGCAGCTCCTCTGCGGGGACTGGGGCCAACGTCCTGACTTTC. J is TRBJ2-6 and V is TRBV7-2, with TRBD2 as a possible D gene (6 bases). This CDR3 contains 16 residues. Between the trimmed V and J ends, which lost 4 bases and 2 bases, there was a span of 12 bases. Looked up from germline, CDR1 is SGHTA and CDR2 is FQGNSA.

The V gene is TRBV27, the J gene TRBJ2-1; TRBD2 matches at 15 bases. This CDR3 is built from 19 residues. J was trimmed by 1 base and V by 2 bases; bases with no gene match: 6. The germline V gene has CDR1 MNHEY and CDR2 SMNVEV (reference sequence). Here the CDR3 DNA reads TGTGCCAGCAGTTTAATGGGACTAGCGGGAGGAAGGTCCTACAATGAGCAGTTCTTC. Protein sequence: CASSLMGLAGGRSYNEQFF.

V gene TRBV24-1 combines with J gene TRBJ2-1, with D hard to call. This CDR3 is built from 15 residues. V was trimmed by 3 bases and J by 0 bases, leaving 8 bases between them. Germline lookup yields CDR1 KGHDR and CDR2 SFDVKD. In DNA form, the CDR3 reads TGTGCCACCAGTGATGCGGTGGGCTCCTACAATGAGCAGTTCTTC. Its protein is CATSDAVGSYNEQFF.

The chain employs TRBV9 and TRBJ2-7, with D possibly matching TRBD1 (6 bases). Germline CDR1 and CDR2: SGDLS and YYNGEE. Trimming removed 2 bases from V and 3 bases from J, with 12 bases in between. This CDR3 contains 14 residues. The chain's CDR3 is CASSVRDNFYEQYF. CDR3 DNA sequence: TGTGCCAGCAGCGTCCGGGACAATTTCTACGAGCAGTACTTC.

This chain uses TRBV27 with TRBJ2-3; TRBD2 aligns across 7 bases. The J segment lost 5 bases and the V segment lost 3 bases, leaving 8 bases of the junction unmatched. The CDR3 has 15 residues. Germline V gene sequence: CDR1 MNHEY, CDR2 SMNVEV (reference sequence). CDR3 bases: TGTGCCAGCAGTTTCGCAGCAGGGAGGGGAGATACGCAGTATTTT. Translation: CASSFAAGRGDTQYF.

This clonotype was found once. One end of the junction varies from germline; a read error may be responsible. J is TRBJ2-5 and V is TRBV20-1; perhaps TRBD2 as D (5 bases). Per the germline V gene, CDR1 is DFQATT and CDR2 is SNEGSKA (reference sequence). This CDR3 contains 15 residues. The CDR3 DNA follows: TGCAGTGATAGAGATGGGAGCTCTTACCAAGAGACCCAGTACTTC. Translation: CSDRDGSSYQETQYF.

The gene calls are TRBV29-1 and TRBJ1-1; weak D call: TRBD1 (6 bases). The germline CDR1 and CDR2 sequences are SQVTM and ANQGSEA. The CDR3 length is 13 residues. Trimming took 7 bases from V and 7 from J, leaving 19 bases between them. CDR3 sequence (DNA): TGCAGCGATTGGGCCCCTTTGACAGGTGAAGCTTTCTTT. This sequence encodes CSDWAPLTGEAFF.

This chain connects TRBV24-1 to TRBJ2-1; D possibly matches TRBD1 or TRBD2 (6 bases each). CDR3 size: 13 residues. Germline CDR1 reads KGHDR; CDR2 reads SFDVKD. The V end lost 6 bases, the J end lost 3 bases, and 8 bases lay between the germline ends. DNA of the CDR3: TGTGCCACCAGTCGGGGGCACTACAATGAGCAGTTCTTC. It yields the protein CATSRGHYNEQFF.

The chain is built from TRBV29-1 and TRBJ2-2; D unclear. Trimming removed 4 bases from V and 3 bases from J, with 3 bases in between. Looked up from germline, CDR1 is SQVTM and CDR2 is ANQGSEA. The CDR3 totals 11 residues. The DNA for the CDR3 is TGCAGCGTTGTCCACACCGGGGAGCTGTTTTTT. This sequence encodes CSVVHTGELFF.

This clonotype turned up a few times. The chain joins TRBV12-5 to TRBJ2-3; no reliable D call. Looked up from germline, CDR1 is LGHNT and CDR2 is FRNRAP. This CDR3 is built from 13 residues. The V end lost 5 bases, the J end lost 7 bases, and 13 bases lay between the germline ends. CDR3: CASGPPNPNTQYF. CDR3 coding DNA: TGTGCTAGTGGTCCACCAAATCCCAATACGCAGTATTTT.

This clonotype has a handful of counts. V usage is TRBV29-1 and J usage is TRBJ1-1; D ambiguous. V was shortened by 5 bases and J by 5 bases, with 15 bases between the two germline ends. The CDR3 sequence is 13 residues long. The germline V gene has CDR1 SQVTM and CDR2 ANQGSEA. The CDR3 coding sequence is TGCAGCGTTACCGGTCGAATAGGGACTGAAGCTTTCTTT. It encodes CSVTGRIGTEAFF.

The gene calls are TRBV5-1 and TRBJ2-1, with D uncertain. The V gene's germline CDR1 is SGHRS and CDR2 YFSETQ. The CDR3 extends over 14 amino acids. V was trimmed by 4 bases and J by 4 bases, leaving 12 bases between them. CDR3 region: CASSMGPQYNEQFF. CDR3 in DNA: TGCGCCAGCAGCATGGGTCCTCAGTACAATGAGCAGTTCTTC.

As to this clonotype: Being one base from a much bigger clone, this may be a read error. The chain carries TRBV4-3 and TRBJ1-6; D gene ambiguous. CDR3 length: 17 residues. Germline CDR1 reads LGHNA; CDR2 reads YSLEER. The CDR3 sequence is CAGSLRTEFQYNSPLHF. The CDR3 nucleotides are TGCGCCGGCAGCCTTCGGACGGAATTTCAATATAATTCACCCCTCCACTTT.

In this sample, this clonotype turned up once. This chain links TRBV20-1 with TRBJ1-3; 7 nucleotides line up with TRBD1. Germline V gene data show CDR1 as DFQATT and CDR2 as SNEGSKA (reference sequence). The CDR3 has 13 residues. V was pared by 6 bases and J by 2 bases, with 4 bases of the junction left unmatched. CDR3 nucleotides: TGCAGTGCCCCTGACAGGGCTGGAAACACCATATATTTT. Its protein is CSAPDRAGNTIYF.

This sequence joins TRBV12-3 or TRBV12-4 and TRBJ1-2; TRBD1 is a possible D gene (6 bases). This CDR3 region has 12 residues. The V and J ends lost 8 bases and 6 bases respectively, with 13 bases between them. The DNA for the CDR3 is TGTGCCAGCTGGGGGTACAGGGATGGCTACACCTTC. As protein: CASWGYRDGYTF.

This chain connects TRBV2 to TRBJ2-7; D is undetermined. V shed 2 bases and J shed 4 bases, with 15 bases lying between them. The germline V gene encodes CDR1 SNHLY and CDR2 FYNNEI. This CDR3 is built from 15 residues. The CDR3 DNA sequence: TGTGCCAGCAGTGAAATTGGAGAGAGAATTTACGAGCAGTACTTC. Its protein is CASSEIGERIYEQYF.

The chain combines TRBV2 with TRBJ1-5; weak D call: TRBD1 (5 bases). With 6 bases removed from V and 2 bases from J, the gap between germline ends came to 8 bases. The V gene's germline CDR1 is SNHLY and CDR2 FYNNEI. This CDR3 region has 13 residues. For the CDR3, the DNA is TGTGCCAGCAGGGGACTGGGCAATCAGCCCCAGCATTTT. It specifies CASRGLGNQPQHF.

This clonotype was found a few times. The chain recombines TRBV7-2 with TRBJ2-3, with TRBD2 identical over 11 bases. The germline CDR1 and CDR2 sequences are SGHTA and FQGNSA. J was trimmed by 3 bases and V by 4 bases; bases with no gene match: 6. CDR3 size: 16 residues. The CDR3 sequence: CASSSSTSGGTDTQYF. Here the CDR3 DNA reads TGTGCCAGCAGCTCATCTACTAGCGGGGGAACAGATACGCAGTATTTT.

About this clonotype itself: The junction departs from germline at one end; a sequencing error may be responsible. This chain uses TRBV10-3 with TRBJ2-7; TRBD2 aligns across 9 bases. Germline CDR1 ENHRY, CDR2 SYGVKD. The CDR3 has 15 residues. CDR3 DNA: TGTCCCATCAGTGAGTCAGGACTAGCGATAAATGAGCAGTACTTC. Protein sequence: CPISESGLAINEQYF.

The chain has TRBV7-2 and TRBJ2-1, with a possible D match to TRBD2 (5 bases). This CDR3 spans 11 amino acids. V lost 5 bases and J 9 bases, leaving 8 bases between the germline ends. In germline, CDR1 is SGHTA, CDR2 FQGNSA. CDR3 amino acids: CASSARGEQFF. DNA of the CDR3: TGTGCCAGCAGCGCTCGGGGTGAGCAGTTCTTC.